This T cell receptor beta chain was found in a study of breast tumors, draining lymph nodes, adjacent tissues. General study findings and limits: Compared with basal-like, luminal-like tumors shared significantly more repertoire with nontumor tissue. Tumor repertoires ranked between lymph nodes and nontumor tissue in diversity, with V and J gene preferences. Data only fit, rather than demonstrated, lymph node origin of most tumor T cells. Findings are consistent with lymph node origin and intratumoral expansion of most tumor T cells.

The lymph nodes were axillary draining lymph nodes from breast cancer patients. Worth noting for this clonotype: Its antigen is undetermined.

TCRdb re-analysed the multiplex PCR reads in MiXCR, keeping a single row per CDR3 protein. The sample records around 190,000 distinct CDR3 sequences, 30% to 35% being singletons. This CDR3 contains 16 residues. The V gene lost 0 bases and the J gene lost 3 bases, with 11 bases spanning the gap. Germline-derived CDR1 and CDR2 are ENHRY and SYGVKD. This clonotype originated in a female donor with breast cancer. Some clones in this sample may be carry-over from other donors' samples. The sample taken for sequencing was axillary lymph node tissue. This chain connects TRBV10-3 to TRBJ2-2; D unresolved. The chain's CDR3 is CAISESKGSYTGELFF. The CDR3 DNA sequence: TGTGCCATCAGTGAGTCAAAGGGAAGTTACACCGGGGAGCTGTTTTTT.